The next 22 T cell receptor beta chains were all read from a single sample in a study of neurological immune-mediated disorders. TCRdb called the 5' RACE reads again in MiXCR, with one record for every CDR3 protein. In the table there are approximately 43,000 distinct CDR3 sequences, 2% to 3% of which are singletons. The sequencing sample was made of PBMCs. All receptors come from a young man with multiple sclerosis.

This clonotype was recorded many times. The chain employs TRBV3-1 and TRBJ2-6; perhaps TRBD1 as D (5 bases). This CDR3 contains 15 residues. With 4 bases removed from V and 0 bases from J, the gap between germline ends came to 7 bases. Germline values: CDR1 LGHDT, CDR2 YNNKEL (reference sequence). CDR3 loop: CASSPDSSGANVLTF. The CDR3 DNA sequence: TGTGCCAGCAGCCCCGACAGCTCTGGGGCCAACGTCCTGACTTTC.

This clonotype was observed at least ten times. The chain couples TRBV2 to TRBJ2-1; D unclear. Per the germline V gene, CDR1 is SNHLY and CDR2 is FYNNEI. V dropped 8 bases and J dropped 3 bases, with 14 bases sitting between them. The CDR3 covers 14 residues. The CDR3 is CASQREAVYNEQFF. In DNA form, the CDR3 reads TGTGCCAGCCAGCGCGAGGCCGTCTACAATGAGCAGTTCTTC.

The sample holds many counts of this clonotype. This chain's CDR3 is CATSGTSGGGETQYF. The CDR3 DNA reads as TGTGCCACCAGCGGGACTAGCGGGGGTGGAGAGACCCAGTACTTC. The gene calls are TRBV15 and TRBJ2-5; 14 positions agree with TRBD2. Unmatched junction bases numbered 3, after V lost 5 bases and J lost 4 bases. CDR1 is LNHNV, CDR2 YYDKDF, per germline (reference sequence). The CDR3 is 15 amino acids.

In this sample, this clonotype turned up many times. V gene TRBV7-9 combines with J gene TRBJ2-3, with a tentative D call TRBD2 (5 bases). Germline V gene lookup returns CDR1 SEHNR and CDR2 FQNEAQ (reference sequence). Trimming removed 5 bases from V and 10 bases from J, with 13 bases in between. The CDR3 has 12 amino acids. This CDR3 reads CASSRGQEAQYF. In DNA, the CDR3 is TGTGCCAGCAGCCGCGGGCAGGAGGCGCAGTATTTT.

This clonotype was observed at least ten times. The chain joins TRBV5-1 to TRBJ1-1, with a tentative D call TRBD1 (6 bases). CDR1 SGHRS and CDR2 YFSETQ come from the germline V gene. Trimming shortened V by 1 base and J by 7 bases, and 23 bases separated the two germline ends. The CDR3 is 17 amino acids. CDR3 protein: CASSLWSKGTKGDEAFF. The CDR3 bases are TGCGCCAGCAGCTTGTGGTCAAAAGGGACAAAGGGGGATGAAGCTTTCTTT.

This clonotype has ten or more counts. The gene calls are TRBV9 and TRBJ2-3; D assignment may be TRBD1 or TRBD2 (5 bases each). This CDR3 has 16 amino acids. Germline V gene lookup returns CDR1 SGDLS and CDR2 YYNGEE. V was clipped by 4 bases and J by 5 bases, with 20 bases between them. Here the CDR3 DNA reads TGTGCCAGCAGCTTCGGGACCAGGTCGGGTTTAGATACGCAGTATTTT. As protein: CASSFGTRSGLDTQYF. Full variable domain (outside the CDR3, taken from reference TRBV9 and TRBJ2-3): DSGVTQTPKHLITATGQRVTLRCSPRSGDLSVYWYQQSLDQGLQFLIQYYNGEERAKGNILERFSAQQFPDLHSELNLSSLELGDSALYFCASSFGTRSGLDTQYFGPGTRLTVL.

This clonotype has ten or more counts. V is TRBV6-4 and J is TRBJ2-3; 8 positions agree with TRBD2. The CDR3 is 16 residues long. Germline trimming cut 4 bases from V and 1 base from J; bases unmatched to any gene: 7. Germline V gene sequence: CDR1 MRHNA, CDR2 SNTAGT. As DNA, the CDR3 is TGTGCCAGCAGTGCCCGTGCGGGGGGAGGCACAGATACGCAGTATTTT. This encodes CASSARAGGGTDTQYF.

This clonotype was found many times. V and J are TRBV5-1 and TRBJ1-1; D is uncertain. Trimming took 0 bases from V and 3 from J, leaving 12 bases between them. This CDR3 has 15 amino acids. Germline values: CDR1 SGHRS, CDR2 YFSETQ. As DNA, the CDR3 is TGCGCCAGCAGCTTGGCCTCGCGGAGGGACACTGAAGCTTTCTTT. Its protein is CASSLASRRDTEAFF.

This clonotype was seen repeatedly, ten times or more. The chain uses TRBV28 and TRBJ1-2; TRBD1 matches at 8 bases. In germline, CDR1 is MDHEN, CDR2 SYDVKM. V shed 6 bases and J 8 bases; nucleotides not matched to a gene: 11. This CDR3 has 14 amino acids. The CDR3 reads CASSLTGGQGGYTF. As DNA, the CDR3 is TGTGCCAGCAGCCTAACAGGGGGACAAGGGGGCTACACCTTC.

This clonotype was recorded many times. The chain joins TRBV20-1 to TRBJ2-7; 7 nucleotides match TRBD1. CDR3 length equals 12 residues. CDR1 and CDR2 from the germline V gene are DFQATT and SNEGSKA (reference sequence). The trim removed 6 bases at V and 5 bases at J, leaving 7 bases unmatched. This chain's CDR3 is CSARTGSDEQYF. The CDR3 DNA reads TGCAGTGCAAGGACAGGTTCAGACGAGCAGTACTTC.

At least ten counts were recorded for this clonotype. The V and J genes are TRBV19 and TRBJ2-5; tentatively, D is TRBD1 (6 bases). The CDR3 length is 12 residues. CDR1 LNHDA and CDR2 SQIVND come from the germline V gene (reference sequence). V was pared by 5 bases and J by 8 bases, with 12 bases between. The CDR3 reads CASSSNRDTQYF. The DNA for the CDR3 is TGTGCCAGTAGTTCTAACAGGGACACCCAGTACTTC.

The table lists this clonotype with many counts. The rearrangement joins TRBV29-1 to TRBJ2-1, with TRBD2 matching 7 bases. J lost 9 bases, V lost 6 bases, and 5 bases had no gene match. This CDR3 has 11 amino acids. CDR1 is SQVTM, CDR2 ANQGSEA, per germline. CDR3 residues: CSVPTSREQFF. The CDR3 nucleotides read TGCAGCGTCCCGACTAGCCGTGAGCAGTTCTTC.

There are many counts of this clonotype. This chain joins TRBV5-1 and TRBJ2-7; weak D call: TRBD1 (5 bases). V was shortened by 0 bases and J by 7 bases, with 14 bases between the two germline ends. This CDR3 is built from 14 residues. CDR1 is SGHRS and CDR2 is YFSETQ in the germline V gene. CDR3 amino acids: CASSLEGAPREQYF. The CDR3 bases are TGCGCCAGCAGCTTGGAAGGGGCCCCCAGGGAGCAGTACTTC.

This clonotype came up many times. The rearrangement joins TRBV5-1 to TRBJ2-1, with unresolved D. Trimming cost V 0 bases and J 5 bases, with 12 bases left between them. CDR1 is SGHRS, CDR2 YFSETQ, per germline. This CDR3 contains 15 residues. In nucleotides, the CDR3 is TGCGCCAGCAGCTTGGGGGCCCGAGGAAACAATGAGCAGTTCTTC. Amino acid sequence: CASSLGARGNNEQFF.

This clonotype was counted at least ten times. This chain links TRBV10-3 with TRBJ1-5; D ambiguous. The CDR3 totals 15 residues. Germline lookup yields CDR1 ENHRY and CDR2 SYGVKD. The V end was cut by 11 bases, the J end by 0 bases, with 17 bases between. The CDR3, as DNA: TGTGCCTCGAGTCACGGGGATTATAGCAATCAGCCCCAGCATTTT. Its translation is CASSHGDYSNQPQHF.

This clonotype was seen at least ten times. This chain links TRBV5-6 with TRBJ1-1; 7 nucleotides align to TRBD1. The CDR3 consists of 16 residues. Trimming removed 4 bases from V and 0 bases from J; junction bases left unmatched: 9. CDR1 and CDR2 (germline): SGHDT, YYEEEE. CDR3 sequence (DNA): TGTGCCAGCAGCCCGGGGCAGGGGGAGCTGAACACTGAAGCTTTCTTT. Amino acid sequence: CASSPGQGELNTEAFF.

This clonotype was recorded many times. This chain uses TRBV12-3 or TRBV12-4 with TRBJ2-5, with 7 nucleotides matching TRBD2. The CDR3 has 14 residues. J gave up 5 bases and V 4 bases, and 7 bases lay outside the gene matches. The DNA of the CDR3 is TGTGCCAGCAGTTCCTGGGGAGGGTTTGAGACCCAGTACTTC. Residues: CASSSWGGFETQYF.

CDR3 nucleotide sequence: TGTGCCAGCAGCCAGCGGGAGGGCCGGGTCAATGAGCAGTTCTTC. Protein product: CASSQREGRVNEQFF. The chain uses TRBV28 and TRBJ2-1; 10 bases match TRBD2. V lost 6 bases to trimming and J lost 6 bases; unmatched junction nucleotides: 8. CDR1 is MDHEN, CDR2 SYDVKM, per germline. The CDR3 spans 15 residues.

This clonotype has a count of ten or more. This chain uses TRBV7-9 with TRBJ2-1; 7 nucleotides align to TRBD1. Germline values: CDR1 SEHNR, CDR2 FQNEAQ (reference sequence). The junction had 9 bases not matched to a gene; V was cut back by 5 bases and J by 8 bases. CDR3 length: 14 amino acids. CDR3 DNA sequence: TGTGCCAGCAGCACAAGACAGGGTCTTTATGAGCAGTTCTTC. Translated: CASSTRQGLYEQFF.

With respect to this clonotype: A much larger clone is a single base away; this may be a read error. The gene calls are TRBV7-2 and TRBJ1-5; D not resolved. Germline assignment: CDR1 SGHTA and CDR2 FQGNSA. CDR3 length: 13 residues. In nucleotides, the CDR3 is TGTGCCAGCAGCTTAGGGACCAATCAGCACCAGCATTTT. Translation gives CASSLGTNQHQHF.

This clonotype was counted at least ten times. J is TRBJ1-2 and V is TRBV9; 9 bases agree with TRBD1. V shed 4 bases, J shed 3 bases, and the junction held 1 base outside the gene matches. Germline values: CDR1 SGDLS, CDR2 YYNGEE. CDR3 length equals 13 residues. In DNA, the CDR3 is TGTGCCAGCAGCTGGACAGGGGACTATGGCTACACCTTC. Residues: CASSWTGDYGYTF.

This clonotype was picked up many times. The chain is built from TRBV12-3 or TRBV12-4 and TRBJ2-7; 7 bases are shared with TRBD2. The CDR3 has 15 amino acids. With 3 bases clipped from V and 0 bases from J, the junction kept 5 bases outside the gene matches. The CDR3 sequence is CASSFSGGLSYEQYF. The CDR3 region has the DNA TGTGCCAGCAGTTTCTCGGGAGGCCTCTCCTACGAGCAGTACTTC.